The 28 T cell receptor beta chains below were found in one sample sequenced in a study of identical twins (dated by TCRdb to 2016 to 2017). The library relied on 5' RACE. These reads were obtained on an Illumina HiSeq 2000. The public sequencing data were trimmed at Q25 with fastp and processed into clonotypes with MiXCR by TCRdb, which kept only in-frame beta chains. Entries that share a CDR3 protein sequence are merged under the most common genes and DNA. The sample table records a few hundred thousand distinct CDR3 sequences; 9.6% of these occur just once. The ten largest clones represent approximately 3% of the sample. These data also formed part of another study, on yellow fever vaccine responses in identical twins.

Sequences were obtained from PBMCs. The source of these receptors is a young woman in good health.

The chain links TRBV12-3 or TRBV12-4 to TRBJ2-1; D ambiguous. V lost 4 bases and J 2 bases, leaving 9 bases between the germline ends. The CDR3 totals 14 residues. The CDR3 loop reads CASSSGPPYNEQFF. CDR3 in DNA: TGTGCCAGCAGTTCGGGTCCACCCTACAATGAGCAGTTCTTC.

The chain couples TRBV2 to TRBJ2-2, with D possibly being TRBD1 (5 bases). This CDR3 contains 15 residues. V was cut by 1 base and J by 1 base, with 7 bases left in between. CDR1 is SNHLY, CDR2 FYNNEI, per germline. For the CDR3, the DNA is TGTGCCAGCAGTGAAGAACAGGAGAACACCGGGGAGCTGTTTTTT. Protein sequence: CASSEEQENTGELFF. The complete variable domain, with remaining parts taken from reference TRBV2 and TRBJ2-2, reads EPEVTQTPSHQVTQMGQEVILRCVPISNHLYFYWYRQILGQKVEFLVSFYNNEISEKSEIFDDQFSVERPDGSNFTLKIRSTKLEDSAMYFCASSEEQENTGELFFGEGSRLTVL.

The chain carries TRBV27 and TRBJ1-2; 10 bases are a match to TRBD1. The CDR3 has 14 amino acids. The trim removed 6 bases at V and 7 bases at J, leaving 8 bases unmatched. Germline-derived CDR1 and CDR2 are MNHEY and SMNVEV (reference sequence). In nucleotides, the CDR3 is TGTGCCAGCAGATATACCGGGACAGGGGCTGGCTACACCTTC. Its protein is CASRYTGTGAGYTF.

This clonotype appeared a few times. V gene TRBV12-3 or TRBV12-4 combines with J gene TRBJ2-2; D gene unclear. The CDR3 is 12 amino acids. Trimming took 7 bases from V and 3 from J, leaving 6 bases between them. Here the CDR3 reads CASTRDTGELFF. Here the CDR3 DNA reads TGTGCCAGCACCCGAGACACCGGGGAGCTGTTTTTT.

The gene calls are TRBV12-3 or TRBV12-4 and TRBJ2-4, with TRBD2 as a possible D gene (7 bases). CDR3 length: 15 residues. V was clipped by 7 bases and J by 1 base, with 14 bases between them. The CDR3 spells CASTTAGAAKNIQYF. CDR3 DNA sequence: TGTGCCAGCACTACCGCGGGGGCCGCCAAAAACATTCAGTACTTC.

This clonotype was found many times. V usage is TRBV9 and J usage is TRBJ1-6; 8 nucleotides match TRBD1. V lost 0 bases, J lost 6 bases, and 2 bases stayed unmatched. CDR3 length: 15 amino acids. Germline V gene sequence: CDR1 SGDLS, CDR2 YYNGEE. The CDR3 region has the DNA TGTGCCAGCAGCGTAGGGACAGGGCTTAATTCACCCCTCCACTTT. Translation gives CASSVGTGLNSPLHF.

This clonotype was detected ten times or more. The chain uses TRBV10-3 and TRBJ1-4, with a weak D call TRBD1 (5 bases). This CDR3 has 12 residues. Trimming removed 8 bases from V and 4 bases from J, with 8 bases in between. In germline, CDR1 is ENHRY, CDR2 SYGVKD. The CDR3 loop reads CAIRGVNEKLFF. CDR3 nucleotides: TGTGCCATCCGGGGCGTTAATGAAAAACTGTTTTTT.

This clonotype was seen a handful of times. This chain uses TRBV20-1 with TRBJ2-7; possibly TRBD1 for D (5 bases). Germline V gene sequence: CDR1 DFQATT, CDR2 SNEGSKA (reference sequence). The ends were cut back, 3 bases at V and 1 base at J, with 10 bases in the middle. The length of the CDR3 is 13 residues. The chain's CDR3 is CSASQGPSYEQYF. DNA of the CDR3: TGCAGTGCTAGCCAGGGCCCGTCCTACGAGCAGTACTTC.

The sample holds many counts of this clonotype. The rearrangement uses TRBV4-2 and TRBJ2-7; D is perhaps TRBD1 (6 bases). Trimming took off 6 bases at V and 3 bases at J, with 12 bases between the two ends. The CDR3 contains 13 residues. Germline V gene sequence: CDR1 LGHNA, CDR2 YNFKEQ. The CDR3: CASSPDSFYEQYF. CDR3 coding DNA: TGTGCCAGCAGTCCGGACAGCTTCTACGAGCAGTACTTC.

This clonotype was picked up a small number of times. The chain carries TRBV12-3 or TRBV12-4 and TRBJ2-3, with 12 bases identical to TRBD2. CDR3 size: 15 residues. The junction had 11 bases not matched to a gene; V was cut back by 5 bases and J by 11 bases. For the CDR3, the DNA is TGTGCCAGCAGTAAGACTAGCGGGGGCGCGGTCTTGCAGTATTTT. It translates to CASSKTSGGAVLQYF.

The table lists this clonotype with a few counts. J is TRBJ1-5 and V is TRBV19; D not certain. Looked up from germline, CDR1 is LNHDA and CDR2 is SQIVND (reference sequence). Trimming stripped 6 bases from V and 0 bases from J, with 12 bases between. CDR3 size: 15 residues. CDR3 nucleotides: TGTGCCAGTAGGACGAGTAGGGTTAGCAATCAGCCCCAGCATTTT. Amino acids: CASRTSRVSNQPQHF.

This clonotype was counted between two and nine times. The DNA of the CDR3 is TGTGCCACCAGTGATTGGGACTTCCCGCGAGGCACAGATACGCAGTATTTT. Encoded protein: CATSDWDFPRGTDTQYF. V usage is TRBV24-1 and J usage is TRBJ2-3, with a weak D call TRBD2 (6 bases). The CDR3 spans 17 residues. Trimming stripped 2 bases from V and 1 base from J, with 15 bases between. Germline CDR1 and CDR2: KGHDR and SFDVKD.

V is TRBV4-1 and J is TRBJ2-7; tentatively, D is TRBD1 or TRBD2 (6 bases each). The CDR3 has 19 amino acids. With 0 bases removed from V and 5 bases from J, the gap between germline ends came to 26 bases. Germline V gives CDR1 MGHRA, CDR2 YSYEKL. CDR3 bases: TGCGCCAGCAGCCAAGACGGGGGCGGAGCCCAATCCTATTTCCACGAGCAGTACTTC. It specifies CASSQDGGGAQSYFHEQYF.

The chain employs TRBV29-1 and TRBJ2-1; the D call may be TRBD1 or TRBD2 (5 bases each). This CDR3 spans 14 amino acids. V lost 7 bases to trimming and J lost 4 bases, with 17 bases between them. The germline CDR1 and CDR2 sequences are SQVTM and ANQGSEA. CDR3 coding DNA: TGCAGCGCAGGCGGAGGACAAACTTACAATGAGCAGTTCTTC. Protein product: CSAGGGQTYNEQFF.

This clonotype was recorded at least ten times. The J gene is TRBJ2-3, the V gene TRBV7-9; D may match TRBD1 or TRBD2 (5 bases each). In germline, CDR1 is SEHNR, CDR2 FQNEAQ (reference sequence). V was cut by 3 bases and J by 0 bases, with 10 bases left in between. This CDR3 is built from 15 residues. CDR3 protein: CASSFGTPSTDTQYF. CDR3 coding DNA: TGTGCCAGCAGCTTTGGGACCCCGAGCACAGATACGCAGTATTTT. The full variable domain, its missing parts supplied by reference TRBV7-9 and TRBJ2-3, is DTGVSQNPRHKITKRGQNVTFRCDPISEHNRLYWYRQTLGQGPEFLTYFQNEAQLEKSRLLSDRFSAERPKGSFSTLEIQRTEQGDSAMYLCASSFGTPSTDTQYFGPGTRLTVL.

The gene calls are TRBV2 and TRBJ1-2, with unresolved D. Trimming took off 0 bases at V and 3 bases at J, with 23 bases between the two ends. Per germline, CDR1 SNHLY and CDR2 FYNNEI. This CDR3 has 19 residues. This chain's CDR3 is CASSEALGSEARPHYGYTF. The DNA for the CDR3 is TGTGCCAGCAGTGAAGCGCTTGGGAGTGAGGCCAGGCCCCACTATGGCTACACCTTC.

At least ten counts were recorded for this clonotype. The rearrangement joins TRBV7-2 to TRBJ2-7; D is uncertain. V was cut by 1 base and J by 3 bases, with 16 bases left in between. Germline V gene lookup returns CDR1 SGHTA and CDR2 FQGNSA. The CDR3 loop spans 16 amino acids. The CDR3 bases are TGTGCCAGCAGCTTAGGACCCGACATATCGTACTACGAGCAGTACTTC. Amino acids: CASSLGPDISYYEQYF.

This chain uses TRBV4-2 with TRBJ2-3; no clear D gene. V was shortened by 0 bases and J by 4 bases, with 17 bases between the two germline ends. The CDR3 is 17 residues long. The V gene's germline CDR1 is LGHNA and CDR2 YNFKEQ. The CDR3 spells CASSQDLRQIVSDTQYF. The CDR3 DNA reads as TGTGCCAGCAGCCAAGATCTCCGGCAGATAGTCTCAGATACGCAGTATTTT.

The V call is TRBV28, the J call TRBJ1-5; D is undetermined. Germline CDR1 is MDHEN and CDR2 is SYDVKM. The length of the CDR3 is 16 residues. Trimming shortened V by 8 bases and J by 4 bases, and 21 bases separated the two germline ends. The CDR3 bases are TGTGCCAGCCTACACCGGGTTGGCATTGGGAATCAGCCCCAGCATTTT. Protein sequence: CASLHRVGIGNQPQHF.

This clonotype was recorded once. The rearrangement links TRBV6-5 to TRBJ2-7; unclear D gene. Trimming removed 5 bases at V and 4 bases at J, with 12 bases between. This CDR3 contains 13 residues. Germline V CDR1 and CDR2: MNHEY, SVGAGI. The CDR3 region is CASSHEAEYEQYF. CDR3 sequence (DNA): TGTGCCAGCAGTCACGAGGCGGAGTACGAGCAGTACTTC.

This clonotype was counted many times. The CDR3 region is CSSQQGVYGYTF. The CDR3 DNA is TGCAGTAGCCAACAGGGTGTCTATGGCTACACCTTC. This sequence joins TRBV20-1 and TRBJ1-2, with D possibly matching TRBD1 (6 bases). In germline, CDR1 is DFQATT, CDR2 SNEGSKA (reference sequence). V gave up 8 bases and J gave up 4 bases, with 14 bases separating them. The CDR3 spans 12 residues.

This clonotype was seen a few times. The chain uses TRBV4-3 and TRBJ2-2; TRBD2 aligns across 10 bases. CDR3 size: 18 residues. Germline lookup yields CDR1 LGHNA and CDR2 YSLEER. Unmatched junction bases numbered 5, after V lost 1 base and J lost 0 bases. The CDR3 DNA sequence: TGCGCCAGCAGCCAAGGGGGACTAGCGTTCGCGAACACCGGGGAGCTGTTTTTT. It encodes CASSQGGLAFANTGELFF.

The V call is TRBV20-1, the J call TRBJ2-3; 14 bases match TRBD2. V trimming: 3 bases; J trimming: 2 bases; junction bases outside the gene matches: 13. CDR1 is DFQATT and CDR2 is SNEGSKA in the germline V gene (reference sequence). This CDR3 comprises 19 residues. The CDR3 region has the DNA TGCAGTGCTAGTGGCGGACTAGCGGGGGGCCTCAAACTCACAGATACGCAGTATTTT. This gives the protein CSASGGLAGGLKLTDTQYF.

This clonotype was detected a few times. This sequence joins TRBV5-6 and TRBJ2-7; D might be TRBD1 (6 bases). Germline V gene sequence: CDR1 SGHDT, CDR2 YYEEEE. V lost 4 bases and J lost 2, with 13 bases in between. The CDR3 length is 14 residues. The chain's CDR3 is CASSRGQSTYEQYF. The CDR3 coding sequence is TGTGCCAGCAGCCGGGGACAAAGTACCTACGAGCAGTACTTC.

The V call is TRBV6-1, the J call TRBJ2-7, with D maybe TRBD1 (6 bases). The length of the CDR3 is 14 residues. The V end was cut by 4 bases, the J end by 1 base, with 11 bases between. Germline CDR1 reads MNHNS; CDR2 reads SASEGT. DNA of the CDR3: TGTGCCAGCAGTGCAGGGGACACGTCCTACGAGCAGTACTTC. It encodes CASSAGDTSYEQYF.

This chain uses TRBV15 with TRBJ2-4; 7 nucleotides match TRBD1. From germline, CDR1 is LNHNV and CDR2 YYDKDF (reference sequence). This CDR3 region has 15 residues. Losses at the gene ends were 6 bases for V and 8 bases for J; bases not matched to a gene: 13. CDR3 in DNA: TGTGCCACCAGTCGCACAGGGGAAACGTCTGACATTCAGTACTTC. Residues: CATSRTGETSDIQYF.

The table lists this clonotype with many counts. The CDR3 nucleotides are TGTGCCGTGGCGTTTAGCGGAGTAGAAGATACGCAGTATTTT. This encodes CAVAFSGVEDTQYF. The V call is TRBV10-3, the J call TRBJ2-3, with a weak D call TRBD2 (6 bases). This CDR3 has 14 amino acids. Looked up from germline, CDR1 is ENHRY and CDR2 is SYGVKD. V lost 11 bases and J 5 bases, leaving 20 bases between the germline ends.

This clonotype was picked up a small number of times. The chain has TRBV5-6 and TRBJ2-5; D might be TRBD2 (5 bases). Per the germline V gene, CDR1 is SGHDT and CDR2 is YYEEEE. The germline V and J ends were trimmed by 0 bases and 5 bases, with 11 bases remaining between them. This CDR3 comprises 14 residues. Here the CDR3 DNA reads TGTGCCAGCAGCTTGGCCGGGGTGCTTGAGACCCAGTACTTC. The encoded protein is CASSLAGVLETQYF. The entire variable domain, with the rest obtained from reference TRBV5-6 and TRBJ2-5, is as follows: DAGVTQSPTHLIKTRGQQVTLRCSPKSGHDTVSWYQQALGQGPQFIFQYYEEEERQRGNFPDRFSGHQFPNYSSELNVNALLLGDSALYLCASSLAGVLETQYFGPGTRLLVL.